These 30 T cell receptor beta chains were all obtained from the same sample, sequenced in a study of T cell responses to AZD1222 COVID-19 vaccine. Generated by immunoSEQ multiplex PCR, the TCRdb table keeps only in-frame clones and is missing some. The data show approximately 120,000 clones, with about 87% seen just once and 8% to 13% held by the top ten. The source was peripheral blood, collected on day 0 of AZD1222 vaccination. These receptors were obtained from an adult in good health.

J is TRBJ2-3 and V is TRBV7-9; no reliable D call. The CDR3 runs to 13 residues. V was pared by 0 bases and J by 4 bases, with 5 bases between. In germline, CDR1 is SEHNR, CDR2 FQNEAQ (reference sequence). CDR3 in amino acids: CASSLAGSDTQYF. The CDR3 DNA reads TGTGCCAGCAGCTTAGCGGGGTCAGATACGCAGTATTTT.

The CDR3, as DNA: TGTGCCAGCAGTTTGAGTCAGCATAATGAAAAACTGTTTTTT. As protein: CASSLSQHNEKLFF. The chain couples TRBV27 to TRBJ1-4; D remains unclear. This CDR3 comprises 14 residues. V was pared by 3 bases and J by 4 bases, with 9 bases between. Germline assignment: CDR1 MNHEY and CDR2 SMNVEV (reference sequence).

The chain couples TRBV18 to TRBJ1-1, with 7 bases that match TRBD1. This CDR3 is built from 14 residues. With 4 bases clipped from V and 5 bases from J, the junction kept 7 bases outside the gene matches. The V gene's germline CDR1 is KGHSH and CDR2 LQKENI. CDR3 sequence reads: CASSQDRDGTEAFF. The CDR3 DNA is TGTGCCAGCTCACAAGACAGGGATGGGACTGAAGCTTTCTTT.

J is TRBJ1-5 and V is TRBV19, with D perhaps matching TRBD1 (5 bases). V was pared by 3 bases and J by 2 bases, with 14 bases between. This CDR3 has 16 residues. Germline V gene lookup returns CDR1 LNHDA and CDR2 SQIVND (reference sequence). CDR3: CASSIVGGRGNQPQHF. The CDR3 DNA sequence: TGTGCCAGTAGTATTGTGGGGGGGAGAGGCAATCAGCCCCAGCATTTT.

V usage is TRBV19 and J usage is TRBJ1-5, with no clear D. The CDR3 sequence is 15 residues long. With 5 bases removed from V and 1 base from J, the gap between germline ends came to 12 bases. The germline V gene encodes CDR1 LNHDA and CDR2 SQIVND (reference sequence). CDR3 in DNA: TGTGCCAGTAGTCCGCAGGTCAAGAGCAATCAGCCCCAGCATTTT. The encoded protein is CASSPQVKSNQPQHF.

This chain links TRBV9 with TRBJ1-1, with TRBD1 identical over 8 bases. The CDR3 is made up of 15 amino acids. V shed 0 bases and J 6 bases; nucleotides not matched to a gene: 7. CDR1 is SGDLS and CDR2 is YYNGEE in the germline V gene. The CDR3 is CASSVAPGGLPEAFF. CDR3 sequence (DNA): TGTGCCAGCAGCGTAGCCCCAGGGGGCCTCCCTGAAGCTTTCTTT.

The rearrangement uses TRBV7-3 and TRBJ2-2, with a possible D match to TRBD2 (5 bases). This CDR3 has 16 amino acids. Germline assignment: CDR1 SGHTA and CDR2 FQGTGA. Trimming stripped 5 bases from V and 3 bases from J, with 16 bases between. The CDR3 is CASSRREARDTGELFF. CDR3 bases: TGTGCCAGCAGCCGCCGGGAAGCCCGGGACACCGGGGAGCTGTTTTTT.

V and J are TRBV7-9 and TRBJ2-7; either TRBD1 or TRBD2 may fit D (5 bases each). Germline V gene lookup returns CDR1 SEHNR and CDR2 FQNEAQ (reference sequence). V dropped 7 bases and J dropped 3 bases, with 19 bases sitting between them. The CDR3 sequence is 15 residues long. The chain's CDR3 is CASTATGTSLYEQYF. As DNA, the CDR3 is TGTGCCAGCACCGCGACCGGGACCAGCCTCTACGAGCAGTACTTC.

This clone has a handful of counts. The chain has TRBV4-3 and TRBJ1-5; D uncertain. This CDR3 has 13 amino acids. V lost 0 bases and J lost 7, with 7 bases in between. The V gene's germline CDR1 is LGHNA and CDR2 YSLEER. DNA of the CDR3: TGCGCCAGCAGCCAAGATCTTAACCAGCCCCAGCATTTT. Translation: CASSQDLNQPQHF.

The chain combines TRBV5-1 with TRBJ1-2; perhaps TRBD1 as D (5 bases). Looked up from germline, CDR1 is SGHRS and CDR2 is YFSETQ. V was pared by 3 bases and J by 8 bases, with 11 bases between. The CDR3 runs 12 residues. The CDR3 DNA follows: TGCGCCAGCAGCTCCCAACAGGTGGGCTACACCTTC. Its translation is CASSSQQVGYTF. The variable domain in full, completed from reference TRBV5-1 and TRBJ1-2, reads KAGVTQTPRYLIKTRGQQVTLSCSPISGHRSVSWYQQTPGQGLQFLFEYFSETQRNKGNFPGRFSGRQFSNSRSEMNVSTLELGDSALYLCASSSQQVGYTFGSGTRLTVV.

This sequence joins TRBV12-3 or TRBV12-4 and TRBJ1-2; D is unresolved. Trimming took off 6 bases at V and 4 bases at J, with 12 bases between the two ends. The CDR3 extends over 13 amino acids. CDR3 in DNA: TGTGCCAGCAGCTCACGCCGATTCTATGGCTACACCTTC. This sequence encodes CASSSRRFYGYTF.

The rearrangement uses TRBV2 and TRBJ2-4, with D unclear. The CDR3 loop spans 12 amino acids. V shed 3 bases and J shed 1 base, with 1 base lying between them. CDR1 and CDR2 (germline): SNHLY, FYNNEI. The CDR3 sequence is CASSEAKNIQYF. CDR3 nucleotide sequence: TGTGCCAGCAGTGAGGCCAAAAACATTCAGTACTTC.

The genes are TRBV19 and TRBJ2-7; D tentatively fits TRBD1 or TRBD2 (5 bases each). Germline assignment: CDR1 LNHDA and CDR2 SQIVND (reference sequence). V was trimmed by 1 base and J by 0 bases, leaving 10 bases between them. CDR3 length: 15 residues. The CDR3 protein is CASSIGAGSSYEQYF. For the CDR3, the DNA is TGTGCCAGTAGTATAGGGGCAGGGAGCTCCTACGAGCAGTACTTC.

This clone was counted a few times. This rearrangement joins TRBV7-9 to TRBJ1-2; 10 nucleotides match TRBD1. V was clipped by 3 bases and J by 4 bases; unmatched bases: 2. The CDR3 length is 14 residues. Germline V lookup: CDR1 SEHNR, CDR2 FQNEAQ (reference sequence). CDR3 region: CASSLGQGFYGYTF. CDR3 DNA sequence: TGTGCCAGCAGCTTGGGACAGGGGTTCTATGGCTACACCTTC. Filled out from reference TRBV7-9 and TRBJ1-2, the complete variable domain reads DTGVSQNPRHKITKRGQNVTFRCDPISEHNRLYWYRQTLGQGPEFLTYFQNEAQLEKSRLLSDRFSAERPKGSFSTLEIQRTEQGDSAMYLCASSLGQGFYGYTFGSGTRLTVV.

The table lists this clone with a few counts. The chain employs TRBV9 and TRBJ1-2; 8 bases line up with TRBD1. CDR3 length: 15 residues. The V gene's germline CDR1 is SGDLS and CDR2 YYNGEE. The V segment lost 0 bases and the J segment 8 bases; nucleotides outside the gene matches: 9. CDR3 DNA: TGTGCCAGCAGCGTAGGGGAACAGGGGGTTATGGGCTACACCTTC. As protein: CASSVGEQGVMGYTF.

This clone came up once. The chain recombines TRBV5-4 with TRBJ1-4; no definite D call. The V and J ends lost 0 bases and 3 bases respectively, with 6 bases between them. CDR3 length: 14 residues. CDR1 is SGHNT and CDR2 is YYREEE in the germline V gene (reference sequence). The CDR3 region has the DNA TGTGCCAGCAGCTTGGGGGCGCCTAATGAAAAACTGTTTTTT. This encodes CASSLGAPNEKLFF.

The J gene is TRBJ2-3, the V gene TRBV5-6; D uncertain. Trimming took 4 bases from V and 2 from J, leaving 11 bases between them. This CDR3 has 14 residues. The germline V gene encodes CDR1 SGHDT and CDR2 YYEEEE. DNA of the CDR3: TGTGCCAGCAGCCTCATGTCCGTCACAGATACGCAGTATTTT. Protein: CASSLMSVTDTQYF.

This CDR3 is CASSPGLASMAGELFF. CDR3 in DNA: TGTGCCAGTAGCCCGGGACTAGCGTCCATGGCCGGGGAGCTGTTTTTT. The V call is TRBV19, the J call TRBJ2-2, with 10 bases fitting TRBD2. The CDR3 loop spans 16 amino acids. Trimming at V came to 6 bases and at J to 6 bases, leaving 10 bases not matched to a gene. CDR1 is LNHDA, CDR2 SQIVND, per germline (reference sequence).

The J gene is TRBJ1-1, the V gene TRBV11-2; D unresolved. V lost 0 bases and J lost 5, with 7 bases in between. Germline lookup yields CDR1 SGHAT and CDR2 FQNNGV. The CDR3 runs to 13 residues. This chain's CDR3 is CASSLERGTEAFF. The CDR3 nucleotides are TGTGCCAGCAGCTTAGAGCGGGGAACTGAAGCTTTCTTT.

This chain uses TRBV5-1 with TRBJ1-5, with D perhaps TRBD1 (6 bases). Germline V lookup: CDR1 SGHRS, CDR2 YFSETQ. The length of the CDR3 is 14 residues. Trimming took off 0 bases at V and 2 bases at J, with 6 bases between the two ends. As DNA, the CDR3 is TGCGCCAGCAGCTTGGAGGGGGGCAATCAGCCCCAGCATTTT. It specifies CASSLEGGNQPQHF.

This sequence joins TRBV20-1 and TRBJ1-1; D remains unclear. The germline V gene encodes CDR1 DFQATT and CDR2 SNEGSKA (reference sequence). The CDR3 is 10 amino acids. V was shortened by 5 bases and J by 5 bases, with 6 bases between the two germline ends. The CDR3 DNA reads TGCAGTGCTCTGGGAACTGAAGCTTTCTTT. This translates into CSALGTEAFF.

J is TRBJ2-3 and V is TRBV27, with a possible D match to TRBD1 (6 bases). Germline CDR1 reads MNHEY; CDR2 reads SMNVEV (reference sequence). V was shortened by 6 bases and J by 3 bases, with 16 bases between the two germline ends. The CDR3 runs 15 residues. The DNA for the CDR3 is TGTGCCAGCAGGGGATGGGGACAATTAACAGATACGCAGTATTTT. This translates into CASRGWGQLTDTQYF.

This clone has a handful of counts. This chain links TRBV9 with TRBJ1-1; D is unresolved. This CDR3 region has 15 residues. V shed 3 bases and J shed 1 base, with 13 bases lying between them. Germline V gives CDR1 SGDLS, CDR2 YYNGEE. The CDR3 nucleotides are TGTGCCAGCAGCGGACTCGGGGTTGGGAACACTGAAGCTTTCTTT. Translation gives CASSGLGVGNTEAFF. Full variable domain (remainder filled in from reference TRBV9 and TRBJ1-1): DSGVTQTPKHLITATGQRVTLRCSPRSGDLSVYWYQQSLDQGLQFLIQYYNGEERAKGNILERFSAQQFPDLHSELNLSSLELGDSALYFCASSGLGVGNTEAFFGQGTRLTVV.

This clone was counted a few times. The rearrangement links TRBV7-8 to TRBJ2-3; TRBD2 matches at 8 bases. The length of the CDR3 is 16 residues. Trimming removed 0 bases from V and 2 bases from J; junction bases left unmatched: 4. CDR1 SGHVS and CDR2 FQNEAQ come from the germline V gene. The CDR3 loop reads CASSLAGGGTTDTQYF. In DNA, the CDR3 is TGTGCCAGCAGCTTAGCGGGCGGGGGGACCACAGATACGCAGTATTTT.

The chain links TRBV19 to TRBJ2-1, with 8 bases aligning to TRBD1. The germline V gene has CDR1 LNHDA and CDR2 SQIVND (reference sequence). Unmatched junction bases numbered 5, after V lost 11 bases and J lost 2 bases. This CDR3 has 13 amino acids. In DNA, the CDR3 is TGTGCCGCCAGGGACAGGACCTACAATGAGCAGTTCTTC. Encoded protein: CAARDRTYNEQFF.

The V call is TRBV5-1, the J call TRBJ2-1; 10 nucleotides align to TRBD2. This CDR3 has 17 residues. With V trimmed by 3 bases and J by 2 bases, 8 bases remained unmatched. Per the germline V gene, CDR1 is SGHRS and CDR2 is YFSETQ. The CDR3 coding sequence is TGCGCCAGCAGCTGGGCTAGCGGGAGCACTACCTACAATGAGCAGTTCTTC. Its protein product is CASSWASGSTTYNEQFF.

CDR3 DNA: TGCGCCAGCAGTCCGCCGGGACAGGGGGCCTTTAACACTGAAGCTTTCTTT. As protein: CASSPPGQGAFNTEAFF. This chain links TRBV5-1 with TRBJ1-1, with 12 bases lining up with TRBD1. Per the germline V gene, CDR1 is SGHRS and CDR2 is YFSETQ. Germline trimming cut 5 bases from V and 2 bases from J; bases unmatched to any gene: 10. The CDR3 totals 17 residues.

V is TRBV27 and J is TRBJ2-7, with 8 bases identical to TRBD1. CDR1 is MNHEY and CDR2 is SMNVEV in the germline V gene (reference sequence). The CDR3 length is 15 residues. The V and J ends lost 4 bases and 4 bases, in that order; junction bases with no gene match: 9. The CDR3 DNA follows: TGTGCCAGCAGTTCATCCGGACAGGGTAAATACGAGCAGTACTTC. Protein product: CASSSSGQGKYEQYF.

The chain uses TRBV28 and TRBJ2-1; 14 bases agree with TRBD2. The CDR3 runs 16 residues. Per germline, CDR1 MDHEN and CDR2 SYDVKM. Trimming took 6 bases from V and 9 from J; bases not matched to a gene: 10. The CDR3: CASREPGLAGVVEQFF. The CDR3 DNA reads TGTGCCAGCAGAGAGCCGGGACTAGCGGGAGTGGTTGAGCAGTTCTTC.

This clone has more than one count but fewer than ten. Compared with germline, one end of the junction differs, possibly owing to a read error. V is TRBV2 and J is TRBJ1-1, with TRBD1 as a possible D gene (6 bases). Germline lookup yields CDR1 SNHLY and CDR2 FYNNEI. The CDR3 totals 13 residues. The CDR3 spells CATRRGMNAEAFF. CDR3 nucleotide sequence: TGTGCCACCCGTAGGGGGATGAACGCTGAAGCTTTCTTT.